The entry below describes one T cell receptor (beta chain). The data were obtained in a study of blood T cell repertoires in COVID-19. This CDR3 has 17 residues. Germline trimming cut 1 base from V and 4 bases from J; bases unmatched to any gene: 7. CDR1 and CDR2 (germline): MNHEY, SMNVEV (reference sequence). Clones were read by immunoSEQ multiplex PCR, and TCRdb kept only the in-frame ones, dropping some. The sample lists 100,000 to 120,000 clones, 60% to 80% seen once, with 16% in the top ten. The sequence derives from a woman older than 75 with active or convalescent COVID-19. This chain uses TRBV27 with TRBJ2-2, with TRBD1 matching 9 bases. Sequenced material: peripheral blood. The CDR3 DNA reads as TGTGCCAGCAGTTTATTAGGGGGACAGGGATCCACCGGGGAGCTGTTTTTT. Amino acid sequence: CASSLLGGQGSTGELFF.